This entry lists 3 T cell receptor beta chains sequenced from one sample in a study of cytomegalovirus exposure and HLA in healthy donors. Some clones are missing from TCRdb's copy, which holds only in-frame ones; the method was immunoSEQ multiplex PCR. The sample holds some 200,000 clones, around 84% seen once. Sequencing was done on a sample of PBMCs. The receptors were gathered from a woman aged 25 to 45 in good health and CMV-seropositive.

This rearrangement joins TRBV7-8 to TRBJ1-2, with no clear D. Trimming removed 0 bases from V and 4 bases from J, with 12 bases in between. CDR3 size: 15 residues. Per the germline V gene, CDR1 is SGHVS and CDR2 is FQNEAQ. The CDR3 loop reads CASSLARTTLYGYTF. The CDR3 region has the DNA TGTGCCAGCAGCTTAGCGCGCACGACTCTCTATGGCTACACCTTC.

This clone was seen just once. This chain links TRBV9 with TRBJ1-1; 9 bases map to TRBD1. The CDR3 is made up of 15 amino acids. Germline CDR1 and CDR2: SGDLS and YYNGEE. J lost 4 bases, V lost 3 bases, and 7 bases had no gene match. CDR3 nucleotides: TGTGCCAGCAGCGCGTCCCAGGACAGGGGCACTGAAGCTTTCTTT. Protein sequence: CASSASQDRGTEAFF. The whole variable domain, remainder taken from reference TRBV9 and TRBJ1-1, is DSGVTQTPKHLITATGQRVTLRCSPRSGDLSVYWYQQSLDQGLQFLIQYYNGEERAKGNILERFSAQQFPDLHSELNLSSLELGDSALYFCASSASQDRGTEAFFGQGTRLTVV.

V usage is TRBV29-1 and J usage is TRBJ2-3; the match to TRBD2 covers 8 bases. V was pared by 7 bases and J by 2 bases, with 8 bases of the junction left unmatched. The CDR3 has 14 amino acids. Germline V gene sequence: CDR1 SQVTM, CDR2 ANQGSEA. The CDR3 sequence: CSAPSGRLTDTQYF. The CDR3 bases are TGCAGCGCACCCAGCGGGAGACTCACAGATACGCAGTATTTT.